This T cell receptor beta chain is from a study of glioma-infiltrating T cells. This clonotype has a count of ten or more. Antigen specificity is unknown. TCR alpha and beta CDR3 regions were amplified from RNA using iRepertoire nested multiplex PCR. Via MiXCR, TCRdb re-called the multiplex PCR reads, giving one row per CDR3 protein. The repertoire holds about 89,000 distinct CDR3 sequences, about 23% seen once, with more than 6.5% in the top ten. Germline V CDR1 and CDR2: MNHNS, SASEGT. CDR3 length: 14 residues. The ends were cut back, 4 bases at V and 7 bases at J, with 16 bases in the middle. General observations from the study: Non-neoplastic patients had below-expected tissue-blood divergence, while all gliomas exceeded expectation. CDR3 overlap between tissue and blood was very small.

The source material was glioma tissue, nonneoplastic brain tissue, or PBMCs (not recorded which). The rearrangement joins TRBV6-1 to TRBJ1-2, with a weak D call TRBD1 (5 bases). This clonotype was sampled from a human donor with low-grade glioma or glioblastoma, undergoing nonglioma brain surgery, or in good health (not recorded which). CDR3 bases: TGTGCCAGCAGTGGGGGCCTGTTGGGGAGTGGCTACACCTTC. It yields the protein CASSGGLLGSGYTF.